This record looks at one TCR beta chain sequence and its context. The data are from a study of blood T cell repertoires in COVID-19. The V gene end was trimmed by 3 bases and the J gene end by 4 bases; junction bases not matched to a gene: 8. The germline V gene encodes CDR1 SQVTM and CDR2 ANQGSEA. The CDR3 has 16 residues. In the original processing: The assay estimated nucleated cells by amplifying reference gene primers. Only in-frame clones appear in the TCRdb table, and some are missing; sequencing was by immunoSEQ multiplex PCR. V and J calls and clone size are those listed in that table; D and trimming were worked out from the DNA. The sample contains approximately 410,000 clones, approximately 90% of which appear only once.

Sequenced sample: peripheral blood. This sequence joins TRBV29-1 and TRBJ2-5; 13 bases align to TRBD2. This sequence was found in a woman aged 25 to 39 with active or convalescent COVID-19. CDR3 nucleotide sequence: TGCAGCGTTGAGTGGGGGACTAGCGGGACTGTAGAGACCCAGTACTTC. The encoded protein is CSVEWGTSGTVETQYF.